This T cell receptor (beta chain) was profiled in a study of T-cell reconstitution after alpha-beta-depleted transplantation in children (dated by TCRdb to about 2016). Study-level background: The study quantitatively tracked T-cell immune reconstitution after TCRalphabeta/CD19-depleted allogeneic hematopoietic cell transplantation in children using TCR repertoire profiling.

About this clonotype: Its antigen is unknown. Base qualities were left out, and no much larger clone turns up one base away.

Library construction relied on PCR. Sequencing used an Illumina HiSeq 2500. Molecular barcoding was employed in the preparation of TCR libraries, with unique molecular identifiers being used to normalize TCRbeta repertoire quantification. TCRdb reprocessing: public reads trimmed at Q25 with fastp, clones called with MiXCR, in-frame beta chains kept. Each record represents a unique CDR3 protein, reported with the most common genes and DNA among its rows. Counted in this sample were roughly 590,000 distinct CDR3 sequences; 15% to 20% of them appeared once. Clones ranked in the top ten supply approximately 1% of the sample. V loses 5 bases of germline sequence and J loses 1 base, and the interval between the two ends is 13 bases. The germline V gene sets CDR1 to SGHDT and CDR2 to YYEEEE. CDR3 length: 14 amino acids, cysteine to phenylalanine. The entry retains the CDR3 DNA only, 42 bases that are in frame from base 1.

Source: PBMCs from the stem cell graft donor, taken from the stem cell graft. This TCR was sampled from a human donor who donated a stem cell graft to a child with acute myeloid leukemia. The rearranged segments are TRBV5-6 and TRBJ2-7, with the D gene not clear enough to name. Here is the DNA: TGTGCCAGCAGTAGTCGGCATGGGTCCTACGAGCAGTACTTC. The encoded protein is CASSSRHGSYEQYF.